One and the same sample provided the 32 T cell receptor beta chains below, sequenced in a study of T cells after yellow fever vaccination. TCRdb reanalysed the 5' RACE reads using MiXCR and keeps one entry per CDR3 protein. Of around 100,000 distinct CDR3 sequences in the sample, under 9% were seen once. The sample here was CD8+ T cells sorted from PBMCs, taken 45 days after the yellow fever booster vaccination. The receptors were gathered from a man aged 30-40 years who received the YFV17D yellow fever vaccine.

This clonotype came up many times. The chain carries TRBV24-1 and TRBJ2-3; no reliable D call. The germline CDR1 and CDR2 sequences are KGHDR and SFDVKD. CDR3 length equals 15 residues. V lost 5 bases to trimming and J lost 0 bases, with 11 bases between them. The CDR3 DNA is TGTGCCACCAGTGCCTGGGAAACTAGCACAGATACGCAGTATTTT. As protein: CATSAWETSTDTQYF.

This clonotype appeared many times. V is TRBV20-1 and J is TRBJ1-3, with a possible D match to TRBD1 (6 bases). CDR1 and CDR2 (germline): DFQATT, SNEGSKA (reference sequence). With 4 bases removed from V and 4 bases from J, the gap between germline ends came to 14 bases. The CDR3 runs 14 residues. The CDR3 sequence is CSATQQGSGNTIYF. DNA for the CDR3: TGCAGTGCTACCCAACAGGGATCCGGAAACACCATATATTTT.

This clonotype was found many times. The chain employs TRBV12-3 or TRBV12-4 and TRBJ1-2; TRBD1 matches 8 bases. The CDR3 spans 14 residues. Trimming removed 5 bases from V and 4 bases from J; junction bases left unmatched: 6. CDR3 coding DNA: TGTGCCAGCAGTACACGGACAGGGTTCTATGGCTACACCTTC. It yields the protein CASSTRTGFYGYTF.

The chain recombines TRBV6-2 or TRBV6-3 with TRBJ2-7, with TRBD1 identical over 7 bases. The CDR3 length is 15 residues. The germline V gene encodes CDR1 MNHEY and CDR2 SVGEGT. With V trimmed by 5 bases and J by 1 base, 8 bases remained unmatched. CDR3 amino acids: CASSPLGQTSYEQYF. The CDR3 coding sequence is TGTGCCAGCAGTCCCCTGGGACAGACTTCCTACGAGCAGTACTTC.

This chain joins TRBV10-1 and TRBJ2-1, with D unresolved. The V end lost 0 bases, the J end lost 2 bases, and 8 bases lay between the germline ends. Germline V gene lookup returns CDR1 WNHNN and CDR2 SYGVQD (reference sequence). The CDR3 runs 15 residues. The CDR3 is CASSESETPYNEQFF. The DNA for the CDR3 is TGCGCCAGCAGTGAGTCCGAGACCCCCTACAATGAGCAGTTCTTC.

This clonotype was detected ten times or more. The V call is TRBV12-3 or TRBV12-4, the J call TRBJ2-5; 7 bases align to TRBD1. CDR3 length: 15 amino acids. The ends lost 2 bases at V and 3 bases at J; junction bases unmatched: 6. DNA of the CDR3: TGTGCCAGCAGTTTATACGCAGGGACAGAAGAGACCCAGTACTTC. This encodes CASSLYAGTEETQYF.

This clonotype showed up many times. The chain employs TRBV7-6 and TRBJ2-5; D unresolved. Germline CDR1 reads SGHVS; CDR2 reads FNYEAQ. Trimming removed 1 base from V and 3 bases from J, with 9 bases in between. The CDR3 has 14 residues. The CDR3 coding sequence is TGTGCCAGCAGCTTAGGCGGAGCAGAAGAGACCCAGTACTTC. It specifies CASSLGGAEETQYF.

This clonotype has more than one count but fewer than ten. This chain connects TRBV11-1 to TRBJ2-5; TRBD2 matches at 8 bases. CDR1 is SGHAT, CDR2 FQDESV, per germline (reference sequence). CDR3 length: 19 amino acids. The J segment lost 5 bases and the V segment lost 0 bases, leaving 17 bases of the junction unmatched. The CDR3 DNA reads as TGTGCCAGCAGCTTAGCGGGAGGGACTAGAGCGGGACGTCGGGAGACCCAGTACTTC. Protein: CASSLAGGTRAGRRETQYF.

This clonotype was seen many times. The rearrangement uses TRBV7-6 and TRBJ2-7; possible D gene TRBD2, 5 bases. Germline V lookup: CDR1 SGHVS, CDR2 FNYEAQ. This CDR3 spans 16 amino acids. Trimming took off 2 bases at V and 0 bases at J, with 14 bases between the two ends. DNA for the CDR3: TGTGCCAGCAGCTTATCCAGCGGAGGTAGCTCCTACGAGCAGTACTTC. Protein product: CASSLSSGGSSYEQYF. Full variable domain (missing parts from reference TRBV7-6 and TRBJ2-7): GAGVSQSPRYKVTKRGQDVALRCDPISGHVSLYWYRQALGQGPEFLTYFNYEAQQDKSGLPNDRFSAERPEGSISTLTIQRTEQRDSAMYRCASSLSSGGSSYEQYFGPGTRLTVT.

This clonotype showed up many times. V is TRBV5-1 and J is TRBJ2-5, with 15 bases identical to TRBD2. This CDR3 is built from 16 residues. CDR1 and CDR2 (germline): SGHRS, YFSETQ. V lost 3 bases to trimming and J lost 4 bases; unmatched junction nucleotides: 4. The DNA of the CDR3 is TGCGCCAGCAGCTCGGGACTAGCGGGAGGTACAGAGACCCAGTACTTC. This codes for CASSSGLAGGTETQYF. Variable domain in full (rest from reference TRBV5-1 and TRBJ2-5): KAGVTQTPRYLIKTRGQQVTLSCSPISGHRSVSWYQQTPGQGLQFLFEYFSETQRNKGNFPGRFSGRQFSNSRSEMNVSTLELGDSALYLCASSSGLAGGTETQYFGPGTRLLVL.

This clonotype was observed many times. The chain employs TRBV7-9 and TRBJ1-5, with a possible D match to TRBD1 (6 bases). This CDR3 is 12 amino acids long. V was cut by 5 bases and J by 6 bases, with 8 bases left in between. Germline V CDR1 and CDR2: SEHNR, FQNEAQ (reference sequence). The CDR3 reads CASSQGSQPQHF. CDR3 bases: TGTGCCAGCAGCCAGGGGAGTCAGCCCCAGCATTTT.

This clonotype was seen many times. J is TRBJ2-1 and V is TRBV5-1; 7 bases align to TRBD2. This CDR3 region has 17 residues. The V and J ends lost 4 bases and 4 bases, in that order; junction bases with no gene match: 14. CDR1 is SGHRS, CDR2 YFSETQ, per germline. CDR3 sequence reads: CASSPGWFTSAYNEQFF. CDR3 nucleotides: TGCGCCAGCAGCCCCGGATGGTTCACTAGCGCGTACAATGAGCAGTTCTTC. Complete variable domain (other parts from reference TRBV5-1 and TRBJ2-1): KAGVTQTPRYLIKTRGQQVTLSCSPISGHRSVSWYQQTPGQGLQFLFEYFSETQRNKGNFPGRFSGRQFSNSRSEMNVSTLELGDSALYLCASSPGWFTSAYNEQFFGPGTRLTVL.

The sample holds many counts of this clonotype. The chain employs TRBV7-9 and TRBJ1-5; D is uncertain. The CDR3 has 12 amino acids. Germline V gives CDR1 SEHNR, CDR2 FQNEAQ (reference sequence). The V end lost 4 bases, the J end lost 9 bases, and 10 bases lay between the germline ends. This chain's CDR3 is CASSSGLLPQHF. The CDR3 DNA sequence: TGTGCCAGCAGCTCTGGGCTTCTGCCCCAGCATTTT.

The chain carries TRBV5-1 and TRBJ2-3, with 11 bases fitting TRBD1. Germline V gene sequence: CDR1 SGHRS, CDR2 YFSETQ. The CDR3 extends over 16 amino acids. V dropped 4 bases and J dropped 0; count of bases not matched to a gene: 4. This CDR3 reads CASSLGQGASTDTQYF. For the CDR3, the DNA is TGCGCCAGCAGCCTTGGACAGGGGGCGAGCACAGATACGCAGTATTTT.

This clonotype was detected ten times or more. The J gene is TRBJ2-7, the V gene TRBV19; D is unresolved. Germline V gene data show CDR1 as LNHDA and CDR2 as SQIVND (reference sequence). CDR3 length: 11 amino acids. V was shortened by 3 bases and J by 4 bases, with 4 bases between the two germline ends. The chain's CDR3 is CASSIGYEQYF. Written as DNA, the CDR3 is TGTGCCAGTAGTATTGGGTACGAGCAGTACTTC.

J is TRBJ2-2 and V is TRBV10-3; 11 bases match TRBD2. Looked up from germline, CDR1 is ENHRY and CDR2 is SYGVKD. Trimming took 3 bases from V and 4 from J; bases not matched to a gene: 10. The CDR3 consists of 18 residues. The DNA for the CDR3 is TGTGCCATCAGTGAACTAGCGGGAGTCTTGGGTCGCACCGGGGAGCTGTTTTTT. Translated: CAISELAGVLGRTGELFF.

With respect to this clonotype: A much larger clone lies a single base off, so this may be a read error. The gene calls are TRBV29-1 and TRBJ2-3; D call uncertain. The CDR3 is 11 amino acids. Germline V gene data show CDR1 as SQVTM and CDR2 as ANQGSEA. The DNA for the CDR3 is TGCAGCGTTGACGATGGTGATACGCGGTATTTT. Translation gives CSVDDGDTRYF.

As regards this clonotype: Only one base separates this from a far larger clonotype, so it likely reflects a read error. This chain uses TRBV6-2 or TRBV6-3 with TRBJ2-1; D unresolved. The CDR3 sequence is 11 residues long. CDR1 is MNHEY and CDR2 is SVGEGT in the germline V gene. Here the CDR3 reads CSSSYSNEQFF. In DNA form, the CDR3 reads TGTTCCAGCAGTTATAGCAATGAGCAGTTCTTC.

In its sample, this clonotype was seen many times. The chain uses TRBV28 and TRBJ1-2, with TRBD1 identical over 8 bases. The CDR3 spans 15 residues. Germline V CDR1 and CDR2: MDHEN, SYDVKM. The junction had 9 bases not matched to a gene; V was cut back by 5 bases and J by 4 bases. CDR3 sequence reads: CASSPTGTGRYGYTF. The CDR3 bases are TGTGCCAGCAGTCCCACCGGGACAGGCCGCTATGGCTACACCTTC.

This clonotype was seen repeatedly, ten times or more. The chain employs TRBV5-1 and TRBJ1-2; D unresolved. Germline CDR1 is SGHRS and CDR2 is YFSETQ. The V end was cut by 0 bases, the J end by 6 bases, with 15 bases between. The CDR3 contains 15 residues. The CDR3 DNA follows: TGCGCCAGCAGCTTGGTTCCGGGAGCAAGGGATGGCTACACCTTC. This gives the protein CASSLVPGARDGYTF.

This clonotype was picked up a small number of times. The rearrangement joins TRBV18 to TRBJ2-1, with D uncertain. The CDR3 is 14 residues long. Germline V lookup: CDR1 KGHSH, CDR2 LQKENI. Trimming removed 3 bases at V and 4 bases at J, with 10 bases between. The CDR3 nucleotides are TGTGCCAGCTCACCGGCGAGCGTATACAATGAGCAGTTCTTC. Its translation: CASSPASVYNEQFF.

The rearrangement links TRBV7-2 to TRBJ2-3, with D unresolved. The CDR3 extends over 15 amino acids. CDR1 and CDR2 from the germline V gene are SGHTA and FQGNSA. Trimming pared 3 bases from V and 2 bases from J, leaving 12 bases between. The CDR3 spells CASSFTHLDTDTQYF. The CDR3 DNA sequence: TGTGCCAGCAGCTTCACCCACCTTGACACAGATACGCAGTATTTT.

This clonotype was seen at least ten times. V gene TRBV15 combines with J gene TRBJ2-1, with D unresolved. The germline V gene encodes CDR1 LNHNV and CDR2 YYDKDF (reference sequence). Trimming left V 0 bases short and J 3 bases short, with 9 bases between. This CDR3 is 15 amino acids long. As DNA, the CDR3 is TGTGCCACCAGCAGAGATCGGAGCCTCTACAATGAGCAGTTCTTC. This encodes CATSRDRSLYNEQFF.

This clonotype was seen repeatedly, ten times or more. The chain couples TRBV12-3 or TRBV12-4 to TRBJ2-7; D tentatively fits TRBD1 or TRBD2 (5 bases each). Trimming stripped 1 base from V and 5 bases from J, with 9 bases between. The CDR3 has 13 amino acids. The CDR3 loop is CASSLGGSHEQYF. The CDR3 DNA reads TGTGCCAGCAGTTTAGGGGGGTCTCACGAGCAGTACTTC.

The CDR3 nucleotides are TGCAGTGTTACGGGACAGGGAGGCTCCAATGAGCAGTTCTTC. Amino acids: CSVTGQGGSNEQFF. The chain combines TRBV20-1 with TRBJ2-1, with 9 bases lining up with TRBD1. CDR1 is DFQATT and CDR2 is SNEGSKA in the germline V gene (reference sequence). CDR3 length: 14 residues. V dropped 7 bases and J dropped 6; count of bases not matched to a gene: 10.

The sample holds many counts of this clonotype. The chain combines TRBV4-3 with TRBJ2-3; TRBD2 might be the D (6 bases). The CDR3 runs to 16 residues. V lost 3 bases and J lost 4, with 17 bases in between. CDR1 is LGHNA and CDR2 is YSLEER in the germline V gene. The CDR3 spells CASSHDWTTVADTQYF. DNA of the CDR3: TGCGCCAGCAGCCACGATTGGACTACAGTCGCAGATACGCAGTATTTT.

This clonotype was recorded many times. This chain connects TRBV29-1 to TRBJ1-1, with D possibly TRBD1 on 6 matching bases. CDR1 and CDR2 (germline): SQVTM, ANQGSEA. Trimming cost V 8 bases and J 0 bases, with 13 bases left between them. The CDR3 sequence is 13 residues long. The CDR3 loop reads CSSSGTLNTEAFF. CDR3 in DNA: TGCAGCTCCTCCGGGACACTGAACACTGAAGCTTTCTTT.

This clonotype has a count of ten or more. The chain links TRBV7-6 to TRBJ2-1, with 7 bases identical to TRBD2. J gave up 0 bases and V 5 bases, and 7 bases lay outside the gene matches. The CDR3 runs 16 residues. Germline V gene sequence: CDR1 SGHVS, CDR2 FNYEAQ. CDR3 bases: TGTGCCAGCAGCACCCTAGCGGCTAACTCCTACAATGAGCAGTTCTTC. As protein: CASSTLAANSYNEQFF.

This clonotype was seen more than once but under ten times. The rearrangement uses TRBV4-2 and TRBJ2-1; 7 bases are shared with TRBD2. V shed 4 bases, J shed 9 bases, and the junction held 24 bases outside the gene matches. Germline V gene sequence: CDR1 LGHNA, CDR2 YNFKEQ. This CDR3 is 19 amino acids long. The CDR3 reads CASSPGSGGPQGAPTEQFF. DNA for the CDR3: TGTGCCAGCAGCCCTGGATCGGGAGGCCCTCAAGGAGCTCCCACTGAGCAGTTCTTC.

This clonotype has a count of ten or more. The DNA is left out, because the CDR3 cannot be placed on it with certainty; the CDR3 is given as TCRdb lists it. The gene calls are TRBV7-8 and TRBJ2-2; whether TRBD2, the table's D call, matches the DNA was not checked. CDR1 and CDR2 (germline): SGHVS, FQNEAQ. The CDR3 contains 14 residues when both ends are counted. Here the CDR3 reads CASSTVAGGADTFF.

This clonotype was seen repeatedly, ten times or more. This CDR3 reads CASSDGTGIAGGYTF. For the CDR3, the DNA is TGTGCCAGCAGCGACGGGACAGGGATAGCCGGGGGCTACACCTTC. The chain recombines TRBV7-3 with TRBJ1-2; 9 positions match TRBD1. The germline V gene has CDR1 SGHTA and CDR2 FQGTGA. Trimming at V came to 5 bases and at J to 8 bases, leaving 12 bases not matched to a gene. The CDR3 contains 15 residues.

This clonotype was counted only a few times. V is TRBV4-3 and J is TRBJ2-1, with TRBD2 matching over 12 bases. This CDR3 comprises 16 residues. V trimming: 2 bases; J trimming: 5 bases; junction bases outside the gene matches: 4. Germline loops: CDR1 LGHNA, CDR2 YSLEER. CDR3: CASSQSGLAGNNEQFF. The CDR3, as DNA: TGCGCCAGCAGCCAATCCGGACTAGCGGGAAACAATGAGCAGTTCTTC.